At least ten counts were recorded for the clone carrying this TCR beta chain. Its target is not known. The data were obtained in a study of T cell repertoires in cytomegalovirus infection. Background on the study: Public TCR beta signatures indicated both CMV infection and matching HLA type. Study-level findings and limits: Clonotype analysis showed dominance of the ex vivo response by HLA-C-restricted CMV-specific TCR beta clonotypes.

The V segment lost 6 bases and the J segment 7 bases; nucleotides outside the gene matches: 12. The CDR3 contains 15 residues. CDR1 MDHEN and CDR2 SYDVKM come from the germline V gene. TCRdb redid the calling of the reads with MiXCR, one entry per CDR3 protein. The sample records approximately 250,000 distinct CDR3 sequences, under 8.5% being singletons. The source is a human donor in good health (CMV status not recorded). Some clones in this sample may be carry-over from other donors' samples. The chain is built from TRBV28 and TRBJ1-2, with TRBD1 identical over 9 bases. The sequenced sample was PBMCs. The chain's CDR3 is CASRFPGQGSAGYTF. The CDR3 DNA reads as TGTGCCAGCAGATTTCCGGGACAGGGATCCGCTGGCTACACCTTC.